These 9 T cell receptor beta chains were sequenced from one sample in a study of cytomegalovirus exposure and HLA in healthy donors. PCR used 60 Vbeta primers and 13 Jbeta primers. Assay used: immunoSEQ multiplex PCR; TCRdb lists only in-frame clones, some missing. The sample has about 120,000 clones; around three quarters are singletons. Sequencing used PBMCs. These TCRs come from a woman aged 25 to 39 in good health and CMV-seropositive.

The chain joins TRBV7-8 to TRBJ2-7; possible D gene TRBD1, 6 bases. Germline lookup yields CDR1 SGHVS and CDR2 FQNEAQ. The CDR3 length is 16 residues. V lost 5 bases and J lost 0, with 17 bases in between. The CDR3: CASSARGGHSSYEQYF. CDR3 nucleotides: TGTGCCAGCAGCGCGAGAGGGGGACACAGCTCCTACGAGCAGTACTTC.

This chain connects TRBV19 to TRBJ1-1, with TRBD1 matching 7 bases. The junction had 11 bases not matched to a gene; V was cut back by 5 bases and J by 5 bases. Looked up from germline, CDR1 is LNHDA and CDR2 is SQIVND (reference sequence). CDR3 length: 15 amino acids. CDR3 in DNA: TGTGCCAGTAGTCTAAACAGGGGAAGGGGAACTGAAGCTTTCTTT. Its translation is CASSLNRGRGTEAFF.

The chain's CDR3 is CASSFGGSYNEQFF. As DNA, the CDR3 is TGTGCCAGCAGCTTCGGCGGGAGCTACAATGAGCAGTTCTTC. The chain carries TRBV11-2 and TRBJ2-1; 7 nucleotides align to TRBD2. Germline V lookup: CDR1 SGHAT, CDR2 FQNNGV. This CDR3 is 14 amino acids long. Unmatched junction bases numbered 2, after V lost 3 bases and J lost 3 bases.

Here the CDR3 DNA reads TGTGCCACCAGCAGAGGGAGGGGTAATTCACCCCTCCACTTT. Protein sequence: CATSRGRGNSPLHF. The V and J genes are TRBV15 and TRBJ1-6; possibly TRBD1 for D (5 bases). Germline V gene sequence: CDR1 LNHNV, CDR2 YYDKDF (reference sequence). There are 14 residues in the CDR3. V shed 1 base and J shed 6 bases, with 7 bases lying between them.

This clone is a singleton in its sample. The sample carries other DNA sequences with the same CDR3. The chain joins TRBV7-2 to TRBJ2-3, with 8 bases fitting TRBD2. J lost 0 bases, V lost 5 bases, and 4 bases had no gene match. CDR1 SGHTA and CDR2 FQGNSA come from the germline V gene. The CDR3 sequence is 15 residues long. The CDR3, as DNA: TGTGCCAGCAGCCTTAGCGGGGATAGCACAGATACGCAGTATTTT. Protein: CASSLSGDSTDTQYF. The entire variable domain, with the rest obtained from reference TRBV7-2 and TRBJ2-3, is as follows: GAGVSQSPSNKVTEKGKDVELRCDPISGHTALYWYRQSLGQGLEFLIYFQGNSAPDKSGLPSDRFSAERTGGSVSTLTIQRTQQEDSAVYLCASSLSGDSTDTQYFGPGTRLTVL.

The chain links TRBV2 to TRBJ1-6; D is unresolved. The CDR3 is 11 amino acids. Germline V gene data show CDR1 as SNHLY and CDR2 as FYNNEI. Trimming left V 7 bases short and J 9 bases short, with 7 bases between. CDR3 loop: CASMESSPLHF. Written as DNA, the CDR3 is TGTGCCAGCATGGAGAGTTCACCCCTCCACTTT.

The chain recombines TRBV28 with TRBJ2-3; TRBD2 aligns across 8 bases. The CDR3 sequence is 14 residues long. Trimming took 3 bases from V and 4 from J; bases not matched to a gene: 3. Germline values: CDR1 MDHEN, CDR2 SYDVKM. The DNA for the CDR3 is TGTGCCAGCAGTTTCCGGGGGGGCCCAGATACGCAGTATTTT. It encodes CASSFRGGPDTQYF.

V gene TRBV7-4 combines with J gene TRBJ2-6; D is uncertain. V shed 4 bases and J shed 0 bases, with 16 bases lying between them. The germline V gene has CDR1 SGHVT and CDR2 SQSDAQ. The CDR3 spans 18 residues. The CDR3: CASSSTPRRDSGANVLTF. The CDR3 DNA reads TGTGCCAGCAGCTCCACCCCGCGGAGAGACTCTGGGGCCAACGTCCTGACTTTC.

The chain joins TRBV9 to TRBJ2-3; 9 bases match TRBD2. CDR1 SGDLS and CDR2 YYNGEE come from the germline V gene. The CDR3 length is 15 residues. The trim removed 0 bases at V and 5 bases at J, leaving 4 bases unmatched. The DNA for the CDR3 is TGTGCCAGCAGCGTAGCGGCTAGCGGGGTAGATACGCAGTATTTT. This translates into CASSVAASGVDTQYF.